This T cell receptor beta chain stems from a study of regulatory T cells in long-lasting Graves disease (dated by TCRdb to the early 2020s). For the wider study: Patients with newly diagnosed Graves' disease had been on antithyroid drugs for under 3 months. Peripheral blood TCR sequencing and RNA sequencing compared persistent Graves' disease patients with newly diagnosed Graves' disease patients. The study was conducted in China and was registered as a clinical trial. A total of some 33 samples were covered by TCR sequencing, comprising roughly 13 persistent and around 20 newly diagnosed Graves' disease patients.

The germline V gene supplies CDR1 MNHNS and CDR2 SASEGT. At the junction V is shortened by 2 bases and J by 8 bases, with 18 bases in between. Taken from cysteine to phenylalanine, the CDR3 has 15 residues. The retained sequence is limited to the CDR3, 45 bases, with the frame set at the first base. This clonotype was counted ten times or more. Its specific antigen is unknown. No much larger clone is present one base from it, and per-base qualities are unavailable. Libraries came from multiplex PCR. These reads were obtained on an Illumina HiSeq 4000. TCR beta libraries were built with iRepertoire HTBI primers and Arm-PCR amplification of CDR3 regions. Before sequencing, the PCR products went through gel purification. The authors processed their data as follows. Gene usage analysis of CDR3 amino acid clonotypes relied on the roughly 67 TRBV and about 13 TRBJ segments identified across samples. Filtered high-quality paired reads were merged into contigs using COPE and FqMerger. Contigs were aligned with BLAST to IMGT TRBV, TRBD and TRBJ reference genes, and CDR3 was defined per IMGT. Highly expanded clones were defined as clonotypes with a frequency above 0.1%. Shannon entropy served as the measure of repertoire diversity, while the Gini coefficient captured V-J evenness. A clonotype found in more than one individual was treated as public. TCRdb reanalyzed the raw reads on its own, using fastp at Q25 for trimming and MiXCR for clone calling, and kept in-frame beta chains. Each entry merges the rows of one CDR3 protein and shows their most common DNA and genes. The V and J calls and clone size come from TCRdb's table, not from the authors' own analysis. In this sample the table shows some 490,000 distinct CDR3 sequences, around 12% of which occur a single time. The biggest ten clones account for roughly 8.9% of the sample.

General conclusions and limits of the study: Because the primary lesion, thyroid tissue, could not be accessed, the study looked at peripheral blood alone. Lower TCR Shannon entropy and fewer highly expanded clones were observed in persistent Graves' disease patients than in newly diagnosed patients, which suggested clonal expansion. Preferential use of TRBV28, TRBJ1-2 and TRBJ2-5 was observed in persistent disease, whereas TRBV20-1 and TRBJ2-1 were favored in newly diagnosed disease. Patients with persistent disease shared more public clonotypes (approximately 2,500) than newly diagnosed patients did (about 1,000). As a limitation, the authors acknowledged that the small sample size may reduce accuracy. Sequencing and analysis were restricted to the TCR beta chain.

The sample's time point label, in plain terms: newly diagnosed GD, antithyroid drugs for less than 3 months. For both TCR sequencing and RNA sequencing, RNA was extracted from PBMCs using TRIzol. The diagnosis of Graves' disease followed American Thyroid Association guidelines. Patients were recruited from an endocrinology department in Xi'an, China. Each patient gave roughly 8.4 milliliters of peripheral blood, collected in an EDTA anticoagulant tube. Ficoll Paque Plus density gradient separation was used to isolate PBMCs, and no further T cell sorting was performed. An Agilent 2100 Bioanalyzer and agarose gel were used to check RNA quality, while a NanoDrop 2000 measured RNA concentration. These sequences were also reported in another study, on T cells in Graves' hyperthyroidism and ophthalmopathy. Drawing on the second study: Stable Graves' hyperthyroidism was defined as the absence of progression to ophthalmopathy over 18 months of follow-up. Hyperthyroidism patients were newly diagnosed, had a disease duration of under 2 months, and were aged 18 to 65 years. Any patient with an uncontrolled infection, another autoimmune disease, pregnancy or lactation was excluded. Diagnoses were based on clinical symptoms, serum thyroxine and TRAb, thyroid ultrasound and orbital computed tomography. The TCR CDR3 was subjected to a first round of RT-PCR using the HTBI primer set and the Qiagen OneStep RT-PCR kit. Most expanded thyroid clonotypes (frequency above 0.001) were also detected in blood, suggesting blood repertoires may reflect thyroid immune responses. Ophthalmopathy was separated from stable hyperthyroidism by a 13 V-J signature model, with around 90% sensitivity and approximately 81% specificity obtained in cross-validation and 80%/75% obtained in testing. In validation, progression to ophthalmopathy was predicted by the model with 65% to 71% sensitivity and 72.22% specificity, a median of around 5.9 months before onset. TCR V-J signatures able to tell the groups apart were searched for in a discovery cohort of approximately 95 patients, of whom over 40 had Graves' ophthalmopathy and 55 to 65 had stable Graves' hyperthyroidism. Prospective prediction of ophthalmopathy was tested in an independent validation cohort consisting of 18 to 20 hyperthyroidism patients and about 17 patients who later progressed to ophthalmopathy. For training and testing, the 80 to 100 patients in the discovery cohort were randomly divided in a 7:3 ratio. In addition, the study compared T-cell repertoires in thyroid tissue and in blood from about 6 Graves' hyperthyroidism patients. After sampling, hyperthyroidism patients received methimazole starting at 30 mg daily, and ophthalmopathy patients received high-dose intravenous methylprednisolone. Libraries were constructed in a second round of multiplex PCR, after which size selection and purification were performed. Sequencing of the libraries was done on an Illumina HiSeq2000 using paired-end 100 bp reads. SOAPnuke was used to process the raw data, removing reads that contained adapters or uncalled bases, had a mean Phred below 15, or lacked an exact match to the constant primer or identifier. COPE v1.2.5 was used to merge the high-quality paired reads, and each unique nucleotide sequence was defined as a clonotype. Clonotypes were aligned to IMGT TRBV, TRBD and TRBJ reference segments using MiTCR v1.1. The analysis was restricted to V-J combinations with a frequency above 0.0001, which together covered just over 99% of the repertoires. A TCS score was defined as the ratio between F50 (clonal expansion) and ExV (chaos), using BLOSUM62-based TCRdist between CDR3 peptides within each V-J. Welch's t-statistics and random forest reduced roughly 540 V-J features to about 13, which were used in a naive Bayes classifier (R e1071). No statistical method was used to fix the sample size in advance, and group allocation was not hidden from the investigators. The paper describes TCR Vbeta CDR3 sequencing of around 140 peripheral blood samples, made up of about 41 ophthalmopathy patients, some 76 hyperthyroidism patients and 17 progressor patients.

The receptor was derived from a woman between 25 and 40 years old with Graves disease. Donor details come from another sample of the same person, matched by shared clones. This sequence uses TRBV6-1 and TRBJ1-2; the D gene assignment is ambiguous. The sequencing here drew on peripheral blood mononuclear cells (PBMCs), taken at new diagnosis, from a patient treated with antithyroid drugs. The DNA is TGTGCCAGCAGTGAAATTAAGTCCCGGAGCCCCGGCTACACCTTC. Its amino acids are CASSEIKSRSPGYTF.